Following are 13 T cell receptor beta chains from one sample sequenced in a study of T cells in Graves' hyperthyroidism and ophthalmopathy. RNA transcripts yielded amplified TCR beta CDR3 regions. HTBI primers were used for first-round RT-PCR of the TCR CDR3. TCRdb re-called the multiplex PCR reads through MiXCR, storing one row per CDR3 protein. The table lists a few hundred thousand distinct CDR3 sequences, around 45% of them singletons. Sequences were obtained from peripheral blood or thyroid tissue (not recorded which). The receptors were sampled from an adult woman with Graves' disease, either hyperthyroidism or ophthalmopathy (not recorded which).

This clonotype was counted ten times or more. The V and J genes are TRBV6-6 and TRBJ1-5; possibly TRBD1 for D (5 bases). V gave up 0 bases and J gave up 7 bases, with 10 bases separating them. Germline loops: CDR1 MNHNY, CDR2 SVGAGI (reference sequence). This CDR3 spans 14 amino acids. DNA for the CDR3: TGTGCCAGCAGTTACTCGAGGGGTGGGCAGCCCCAGCATTTT. Protein: CASSYSRGGQPQHF.

This clonotype was observed a handful of times. This chain connects TRBV2 to TRBJ2-7; D is ambiguous. The CDR3 spans 12 residues. Trimming cost V 0 bases and J 3 bases, with 3 bases left between them. The germline V gene encodes CDR1 SNHLY and CDR2 FYNNEI. The CDR3: CASSEAGYEQYF. In nucleotides, the CDR3 is TGTGCCAGCAGTGAAGCGGGCTACGAGCAGTACTTC.

The chain carries TRBV19 and TRBJ1-1; D not certain. The CDR3 has 13 amino acids. The germline CDR1 and CDR2 sequences are LNHDA and SQIVND (reference sequence). V was cut by 4 bases and J by 1 base, with 7 bases left in between. The CDR3 sequence is CASSNARNTEAFF. The CDR3 coding sequence is TGTGCCAGTAGTAACGCGCGGAACACTGAAGCTTTCTTT.

A remark on this clonotype: This may be a read error, as it is one base from a much larger clone. The gene calls are TRBV11-2 and TRBJ2-2; 8 bases map to TRBD1. The length of the CDR3 is 14 residues. Germline loops: CDR1 SGHAT, CDR2 FQNNGV. The CDR3 DNA sequence: TGTGCCAGCAACCCGGGACAGGAAACCGGGGAGCTGGTTTTT. Protein sequence: CASNPGQETGELVF.

The chain carries TRBV20-1 and TRBJ2-7; 10 bases match TRBD1. The V gene's germline CDR1 is DFQATT and CDR2 SNEGSKA (reference sequence). CDR3 size: 12 residues. With V trimmed by 6 bases and J by 6 bases, 5 bases remained unmatched. The chain's CDR3 is CSAWDRGGEQYF. DNA of the CDR3: TGCAGTGCGTGGGACAGGGGAGGCGAGCAGTACTTC.

V and J are TRBV7-3 and TRBJ2-2; D assignment may be TRBD1 or TRBD2 (5 bases each). V was clipped by 5 bases and J by 0 bases, with 13 bases between them. This CDR3 has 16 residues. The germline V gene has CDR1 SGHTA and CDR2 FQGTGA. This CDR3 is CASSEGRQANTGELFF. The CDR3 nucleotides are TGTGCCAGCAGCGAGGGACGGCAAGCGAACACCGGGGAGCTGTTTTTT.

The chain links TRBV29-1 to TRBJ2-7; 8 positions agree with TRBD1. V trimming: 6 bases; J trimming: 5 bases; junction bases outside the gene matches: 12. The CDR3 runs 14 residues. The germline V gene encodes CDR1 SQVTM and CDR2 ANQGSEA. The CDR3: CSVTGTGLIDEQYF. For the CDR3, the DNA is TGCAGCGTGACCGGGACAGGTCTTATCGACGAGCAGTACTTC.

This clonotype was observed at least ten times. V and J are TRBV7-9 and TRBJ2-7; weak D call: TRBD1 (5 bases). This CDR3 comprises 16 residues. The V end lost 1 base, the J end lost 0 bases, and 13 bases lay between the germline ends. CDR1 is SEHNR, CDR2 FQNEAQ, per germline (reference sequence). The CDR3 coding sequence is TGTGCCAGCAGCTTAGAGTCCCTTGGGGCCTCCTACGAGCAGTACTTC. This codes for CASSLESLGASYEQYF.

The chain recombines TRBV15 with TRBJ2-5; D may correspond to TRBD1 or TRBD2 (5 bases each). V shed 3 bases and J shed 4 bases, with 18 bases lying between them. Germline CDR1 is LNHNV and CDR2 is YYDKDF (reference sequence). The CDR3 spans 16 residues. The CDR3 here is CATSSQGFGGGETQYF. The CDR3 coding sequence is TGTGCCACCAGCAGTCAGGGTTTTGGAGGAGGAGAGACCCAGTACTTC.

The sample holds many counts of this clonotype. This rearrangement joins TRBV20-1 to TRBJ2-5; D possibly uses TRBD1 or TRBD2 (5 bases each). The V end was cut by 3 bases, the J end by 1 base, with 12 bases between. This CDR3 spans 14 amino acids. Germline-derived CDR1 and CDR2 are DFQATT and SNEGSKA (reference sequence). CDR3 protein: CSARGESRQETQYF. The CDR3 DNA sequence: TGCAGTGCTAGGGGGGAGTCCCGCCAAGAGACCCAGTACTTC.

V and J are TRBV9 and TRBJ1-2; D uncertain. V dropped 4 bases and J dropped 7 bases, with 11 bases sitting between them. The CDR3 runs 12 residues. CDR1 is SGDLS and CDR2 is YYNGEE in the germline V gene. The CDR3 coding sequence is TGTGCCAGCAGCTCAGCAAGACTTGGCTACACCTTC. Translated, it gives CASSSARLGYTF. The full variable domain, its missing parts supplied by reference TRBV9 and TRBJ1-2, is DSGVTQTPKHLITATGQRVTLRCSPRSGDLSVYWYQQSLDQGLQFLIQYYNGEERAKGNILERFSAQQFPDLHSELNLSSLELGDSALYFCASSSARLGYTFGSGTRLTVV.

The chain uses TRBV10-3 and TRBJ2-5; 9 bases line up with TRBD2. CDR3 length equals 16 residues. Germline V gene sequence: CDR1 ENHRY, CDR2 SYGVKD. Trimming at V came to 7 bases and at J to 4 bases, leaving 13 bases not matched to a gene. DNA for the CDR3: TGTGCCATCAACGGGGCTAGCGGGAAAGGTGTAGAGACCCAGTACTTC. It yields the protein CAINGASGKGVETQYF.

This chain uses TRBV7-9 with TRBJ1-4, with D possibly being TRBD1 (6 bases). The CDR3 spans 15 residues. Germline lookup yields CDR1 SEHNR and CDR2 FQNEAQ (reference sequence). V lost 0 bases to trimming and J lost 4 bases, with 9 bases between them. CDR3 in DNA: TGTGCCAGCAGCTTAGCCGGGGGCGATAATGAAAAACTGTTTTTT. Translating gives CASSLAGGDNEKLFF.